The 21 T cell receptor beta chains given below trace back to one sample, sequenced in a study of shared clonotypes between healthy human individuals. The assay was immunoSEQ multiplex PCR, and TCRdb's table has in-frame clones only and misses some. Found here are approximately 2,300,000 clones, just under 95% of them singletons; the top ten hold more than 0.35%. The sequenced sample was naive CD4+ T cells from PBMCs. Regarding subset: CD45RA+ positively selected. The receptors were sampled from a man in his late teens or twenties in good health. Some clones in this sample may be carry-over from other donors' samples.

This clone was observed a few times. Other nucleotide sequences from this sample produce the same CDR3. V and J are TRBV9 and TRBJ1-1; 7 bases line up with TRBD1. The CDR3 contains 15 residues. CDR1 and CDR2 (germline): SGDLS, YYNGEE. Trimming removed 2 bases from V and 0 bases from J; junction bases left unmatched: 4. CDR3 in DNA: TGTGCCAGCAGCGTGGTTGGGACAGTGAACACTGAAGCTTTCTTT. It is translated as CASSVVGTVNTEAFF. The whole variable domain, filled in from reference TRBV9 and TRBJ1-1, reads DSGVTQTPKHLITATGQRVTLRCSPRSGDLSVYWYQQSLDQGLQFLIQYYNGEERAKGNILERFSAQQFPDLHSELNLSSLELGDSALYFCASSVVGTVNTEAFFGQGTRLTVV.

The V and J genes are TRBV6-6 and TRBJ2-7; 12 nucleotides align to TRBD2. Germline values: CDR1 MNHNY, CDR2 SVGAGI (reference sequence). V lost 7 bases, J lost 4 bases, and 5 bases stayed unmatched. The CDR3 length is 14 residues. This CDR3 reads CASTAGTSGYEQYF. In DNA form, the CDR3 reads TGTGCCAGCACCGCCGGGACTAGCGGGTACGAGCAGTACTTC.

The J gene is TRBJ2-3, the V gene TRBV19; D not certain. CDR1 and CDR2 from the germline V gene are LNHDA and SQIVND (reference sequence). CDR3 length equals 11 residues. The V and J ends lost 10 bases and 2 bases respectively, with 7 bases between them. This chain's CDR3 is CATRYTDTQYF. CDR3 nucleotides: TGTGCCACGCGGTACACAGATACGCAGTATTTT.

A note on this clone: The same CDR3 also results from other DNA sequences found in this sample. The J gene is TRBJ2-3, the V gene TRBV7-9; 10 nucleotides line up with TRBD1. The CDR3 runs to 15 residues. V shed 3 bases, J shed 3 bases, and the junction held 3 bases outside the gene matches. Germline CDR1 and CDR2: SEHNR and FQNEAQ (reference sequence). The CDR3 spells CASSLGQGRTDTQYF. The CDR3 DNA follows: TGTGCCAGCAGCTTGGGACAGGGGAGGACAGATACGCAGTATTTT.

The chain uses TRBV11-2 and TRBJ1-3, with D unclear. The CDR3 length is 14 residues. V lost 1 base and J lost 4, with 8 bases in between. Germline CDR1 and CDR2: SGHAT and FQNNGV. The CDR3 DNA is TGTGCCAGCAGCTTAGGGACTGGGGGAAACACCATATATTTT. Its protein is CASSLGTGGNTIYF.

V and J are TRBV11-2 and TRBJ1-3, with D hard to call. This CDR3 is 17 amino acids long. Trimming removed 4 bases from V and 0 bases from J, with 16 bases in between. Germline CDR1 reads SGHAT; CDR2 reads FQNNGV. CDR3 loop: CASSSMRSGVSGNTIYF. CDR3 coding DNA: TGTGCCAGCAGCTCAATGAGGTCCGGTGTCTCTGGAAACACCATATATTTT.

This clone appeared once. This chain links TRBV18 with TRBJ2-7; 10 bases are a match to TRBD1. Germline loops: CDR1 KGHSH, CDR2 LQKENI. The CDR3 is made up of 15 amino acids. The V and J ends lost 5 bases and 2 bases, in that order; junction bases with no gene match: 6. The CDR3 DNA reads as TGTGCCAGCTCAGAACCGGGACAGGGGACCTACGAGCAGTACTTC. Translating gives CASSEPGQGTYEQYF.

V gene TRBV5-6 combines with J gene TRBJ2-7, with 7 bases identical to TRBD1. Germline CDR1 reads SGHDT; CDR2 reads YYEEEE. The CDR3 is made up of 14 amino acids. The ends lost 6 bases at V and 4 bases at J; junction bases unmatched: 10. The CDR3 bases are TGTGCCAGCACCTACAGGGGCCAGGGATACGAGCAGTACTTC. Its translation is CASTYRGQGYEQYF.

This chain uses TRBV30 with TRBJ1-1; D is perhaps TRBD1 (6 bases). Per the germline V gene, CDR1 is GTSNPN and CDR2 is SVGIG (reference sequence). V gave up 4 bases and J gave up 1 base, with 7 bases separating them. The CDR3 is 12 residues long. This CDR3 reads CAWTGANTEAFF. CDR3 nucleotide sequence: TGTGCCTGGACAGGGGCGAACACTGAAGCTTTCTTT.

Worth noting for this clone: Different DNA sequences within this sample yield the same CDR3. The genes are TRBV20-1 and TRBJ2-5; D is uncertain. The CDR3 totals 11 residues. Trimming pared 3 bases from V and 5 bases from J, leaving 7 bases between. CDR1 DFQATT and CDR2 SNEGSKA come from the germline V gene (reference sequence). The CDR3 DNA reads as TGCAGTGCTAGTGATAGGGAGACCCAGTACTTC. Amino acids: CSASDRETQYF.

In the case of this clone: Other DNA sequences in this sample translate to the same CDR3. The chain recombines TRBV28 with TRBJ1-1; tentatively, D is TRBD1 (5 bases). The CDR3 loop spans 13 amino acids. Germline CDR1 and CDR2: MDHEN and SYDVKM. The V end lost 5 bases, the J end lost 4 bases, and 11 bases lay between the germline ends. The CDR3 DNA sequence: TGTGCCAGCAGTCTGGATAGGGGCACTGAAGCTTTCTTT. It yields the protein CASSLDRGTEAFF.

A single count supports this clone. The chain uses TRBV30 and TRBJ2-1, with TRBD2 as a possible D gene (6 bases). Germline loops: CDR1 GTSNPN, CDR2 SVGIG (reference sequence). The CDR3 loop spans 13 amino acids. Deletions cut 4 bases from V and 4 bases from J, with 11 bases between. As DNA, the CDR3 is TGTGCCTGGATAAGACTAGTGTACAATGAGCAGTTCTTC. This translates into CAWIRLVYNEQFF.

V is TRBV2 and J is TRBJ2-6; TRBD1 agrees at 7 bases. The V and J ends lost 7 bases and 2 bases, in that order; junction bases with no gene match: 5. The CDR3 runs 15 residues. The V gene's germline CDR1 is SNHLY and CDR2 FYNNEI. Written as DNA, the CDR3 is TGTGCCAGCACAAACAGGGGTCCTGGGGCCAACGTCCTGACTTTC. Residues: CASTNRGPGANVLTF.

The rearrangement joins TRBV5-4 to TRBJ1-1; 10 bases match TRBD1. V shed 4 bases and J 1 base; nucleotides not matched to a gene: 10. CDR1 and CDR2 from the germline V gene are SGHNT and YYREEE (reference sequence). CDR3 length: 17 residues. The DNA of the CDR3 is TGTGCCAGCAGCCTCGGTGGGACAGGGGCCGCGAACACTGAAGCTTTCTTT. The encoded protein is CASSLGGTGAANTEAFF.

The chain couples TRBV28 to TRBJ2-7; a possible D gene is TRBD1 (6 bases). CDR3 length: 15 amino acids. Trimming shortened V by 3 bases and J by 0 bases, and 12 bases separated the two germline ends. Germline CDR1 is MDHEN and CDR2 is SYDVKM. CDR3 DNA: TGTGCCAGCAGTTTTGGGGGCCGATCCTCCTACGAGCAGTACTTC. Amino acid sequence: CASSFGGRSSYEQYF.

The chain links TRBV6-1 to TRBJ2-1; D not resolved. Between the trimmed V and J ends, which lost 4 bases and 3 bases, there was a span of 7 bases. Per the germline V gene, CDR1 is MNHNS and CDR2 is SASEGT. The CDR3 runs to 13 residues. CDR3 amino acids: CASSGSLYNEQFF. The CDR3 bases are TGTGCCAGCAGTGGATCACTCTACAATGAGCAGTTCTTC.

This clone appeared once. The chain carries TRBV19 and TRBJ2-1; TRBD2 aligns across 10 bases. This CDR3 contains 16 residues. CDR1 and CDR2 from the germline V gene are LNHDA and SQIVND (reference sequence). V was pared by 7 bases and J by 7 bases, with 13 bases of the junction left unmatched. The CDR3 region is CASTPVWLAGENEQFF. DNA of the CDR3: TGTGCCAGTACCCCAGTTTGGCTAGCGGGAGAAAATGAGCAGTTCTTC.

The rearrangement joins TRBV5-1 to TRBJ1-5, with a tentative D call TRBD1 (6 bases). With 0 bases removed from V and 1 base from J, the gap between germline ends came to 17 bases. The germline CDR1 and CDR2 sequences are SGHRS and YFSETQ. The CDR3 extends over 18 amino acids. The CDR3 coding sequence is TGCGCCAGCAGCTTGGCCCGATTGTGGGGGGCCAGCAATCAGCCCCAGCATTTT. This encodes CASSLARLWGASNQPQHF. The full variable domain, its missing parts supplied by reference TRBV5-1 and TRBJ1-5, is KAGVTQTPRYLIKTRGQQVTLSCSPISGHRSVSWYQQTPGQGLQFLFEYFSETQRNKGNFPGRFSGRQFSNSRSEMNVSTLELGDSALYLCASSLARLWGASNQPQHFGDGTRLSIL.

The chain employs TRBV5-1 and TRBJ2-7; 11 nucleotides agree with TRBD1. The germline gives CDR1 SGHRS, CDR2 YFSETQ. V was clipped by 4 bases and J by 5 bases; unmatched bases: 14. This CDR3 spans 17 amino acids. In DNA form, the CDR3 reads TGCGCCAGCAGCCGACGGACAGGGGGCCATACGCCCCACGAGCAGTACTTC. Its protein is CASSRRTGGHTPHEQYF.

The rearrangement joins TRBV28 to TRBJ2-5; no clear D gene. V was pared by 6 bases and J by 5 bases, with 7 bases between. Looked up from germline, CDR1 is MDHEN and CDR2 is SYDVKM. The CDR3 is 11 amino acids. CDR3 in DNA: TGTGCCAGCAGATCGTACGAGACCCAGTACTTC. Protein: CASRSYETQYF.

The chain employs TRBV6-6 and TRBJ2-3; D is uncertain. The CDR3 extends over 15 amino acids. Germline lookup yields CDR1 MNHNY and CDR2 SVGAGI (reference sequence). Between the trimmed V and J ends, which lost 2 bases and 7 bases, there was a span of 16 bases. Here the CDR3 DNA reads TGTGCCAGCAGTTACGGGGTCGGCTTAGGGAATACGCAGTATTTT. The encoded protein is CASSYGVGLGNTQYF.